These 23 T cell receptor beta chains came from one sample sequenced in a study of regulatory T cells in long-lasting Graves disease. Arm-PCR of CDR3 regions and iRepertoire HTBI primers were used to build TCR beta libraries. TCRdb passed the multiplex PCR reads through MiXCR, listing each CDR3 protein once. The sample includes approximately 560,000 distinct CDR3 sequences, roughly 15% of them seen just once. Time point in this sample: newly diagnosed GD, antithyroid drugs for less than 3 months. There was RNA extracted from PBMCs, and the TCR library was made from it. The sample was also reused in another study, on T cells in Graves' hyperthyroidism and ophthalmopathy.

The source material was peripheral blood mononuclear cells (PBMCs), sampled at new diagnosis, from a patient treated with antithyroid drugs. The source of these receptors is a man younger than 30 with Graves disease.

The sample holds many counts of this clonotype. V usage is TRBV20-1 and J usage is TRBJ2-1, with 8 bases matching TRBD2. With 4 bases clipped from V and 2 bases from J, the junction kept 7 bases outside the gene matches. This CDR3 contains 15 residues. Germline CDR1 is DFQATT and CDR2 is SNEGSKA (reference sequence). This CDR3 is CSANIAGRTYNEQFF. CDR3 nucleotide sequence: TGCAGTGCTAATATAGCGGGGCGCACCTACAATGAGCAGTTCTTC.

This clonotype was found many times. This rearrangement joins TRBV27 to TRBJ1-5, with D maybe TRBD1 (6 bases). The V end was cut by 5 bases, the J end by 7 bases, with 18 bases between. The CDR3 has 15 residues. The germline gives CDR1 MNHEY, CDR2 SMNVEV (reference sequence). As DNA, the CDR3 is TGTGCCAGCAGTACCCTCGGGGGGCCGGGGCAGCCCCAGCATTTT. The encoded protein is CASSTLGGPGQPQHF.

J is TRBJ2-1 and V is TRBV10-2; no definite D call. The germline V gene encodes CDR1 WSHSY and CDR2 SAAADI. The V end lost 4 bases, the J end lost 6 bases, and 7 bases lay between the germline ends. The CDR3 runs to 12 residues. The CDR3 DNA follows: TGCGCCAGCAGTGCCCCTCGCAATGAGCAGTTCTTC. The encoded protein is CASSAPRNEQFF.

This clonotype was counted ten times or more. The chain joins TRBV28 to TRBJ1-1; D is ambiguous. The CDR3 covers 11 residues. CDR1 is MDHEN, CDR2 SYDVKM, per germline. The CDR3 loop is CATVALTEAFF. CDR3 coding DNA: TGTGCTACAGTAGCTCTCACTGAAGCTTTCTTT. Full variable domain (remainder filled in from reference TRBV28 and TRBJ1-1): DVKVTQSSRYLVKRTGEKVFLECVQDMDHENMFWYRQDPGLGLRLIYFSYDVKMKEKGDIPEGYSVSREKKERFSLILESASTNQTSMYLCATVALTEAFFGQGTRLTVV.

This clonotype has a handful of counts. The J gene is TRBJ2-7, the V gene TRBV11-2, with D perhaps assigned TRBD1 or TRBD2 (5 bases each). Between the trimmed V and J ends, which lost 1 base and 3 bases, there was a span of 13 bases. From germline, CDR1 is SGHAT and CDR2 FQNNGV. This CDR3 comprises 15 residues. The CDR3 bases are TGTGCCAGCAGCTTAGGAAGAGGGGCACACTACGAGCAGTACTTC. It encodes CASSLGRGAHYEQYF.

For this clonotype: Just one base apart from a much larger clone, this may be a read error. The rearrangement uses TRBV12-3 or TRBV12-4 and TRBJ2-4; D might be TRBD2 (6 bases). The CDR3 loop spans 15 amino acids. Between the trimmed V and J ends, which lost 6 bases and 15 bases, there was a span of 27 bases. In DNA, the CDR3 is TGTGCCAGCAGGAGTAGCGGCCCAAGCTCCTACGAGCGGTACTTC. Its translation is CASRSSGPSSYERYF.

This clonotype was seen only a few times. The genes are TRBV9 and TRBJ1-2, with a tentative D call TRBD1 (5 bases). Germline V gene sequence: CDR1 SGDLS, CDR2 YYNGEE. The length of the CDR3 is 13 residues. With 7 bases removed from V and 3 bases from J, the gap between germline ends came to 13 bases. The CDR3 DNA reads as TGTGCCAGCGGGCCGGGGGGGGACTATGGCTACACCTTC. This encodes CASGPGGDYGYTF.

The genes are TRBV20-1 and TRBJ2-1; 7 bases align to TRBD2. V was pared by 0 bases and J by 6 bases, with 8 bases of the junction left unmatched. The CDR3 sequence is 15 residues long. Germline CDR1 is DFQATT and CDR2 is SNEGSKA (reference sequence). The CDR3 DNA reads as TGCAGTGCTAGAGATTTGGCGGGAGCCCTCAATGAGCAGTTCTTC. The encoded protein is CSARDLAGALNEQFF.

This clonotype was seen only a few times. V is TRBV7-9 and J is TRBJ1-2, with D maybe TRBD1 (5 bases). The V gene's germline CDR1 is SEHNR and CDR2 FQNEAQ (reference sequence). V was trimmed by 5 bases and J by 4 bases, leaving 23 bases between them. The CDR3 runs 17 residues. The CDR3 protein is CASSNTIREGQGYGYTF. CDR3 DNA: TGTGCCAGCAGCAACACCATACGGGAGGGGCAGGGCTATGGCTACACCTTC.

The rearrangement links TRBV3-1 to TRBJ2-1, with TRBD2 matching over 8 bases. Looked up from germline, CDR1 is LGHDT and CDR2 is YNNKEL (reference sequence). J was trimmed by 4 bases and V by 10 bases; bases with no gene match: 3. CDR3 size: 12 residues. CDR3 in amino acids: CATGGGYNEQFF. Here the CDR3 DNA reads TGTGCCACCGGGGGGGGGTACAATGAGCAGTTCTTC.

J is TRBJ2-7 and V is TRBV9; D possibly uses TRBD1 or TRBD2 (5 bases each). CDR1 is SGDLS, CDR2 YYNGEE, per germline. The CDR3 is 14 amino acids. Trimming removed 3 bases from V and 5 bases from J, with 15 bases in between. The CDR3 is CASSEGPSANEQYF. The CDR3 nucleotides read TGTGCCAGCAGCGAGGGACCCTCCGCTAACGAGCAGTACTTC.

There are many counts of this clonotype. The chain has TRBV27 and TRBJ2-3; 12 bases are a match to TRBD2. Germline trimming cut 5 bases from V and 2 bases from J; bases unmatched to any gene: 2. CDR3 length: 15 amino acids. CDR1 MNHEY and CDR2 SMNVEV come from the germline V gene (reference sequence). In nucleotides, the CDR3 is TGTGCCAGCAGTGGACTAGCGGGAACCACAGATACGCAGTATTTT. Residues: CASSGLAGTTDTQYF.

This clonotype was observed a handful of times. CDR3: CSAPLAGGLNGELFF. As DNA, the CDR3 is TGCAGTGCGCCACTAGCGGGAGGGTTAAACGGGGAGCTGTTTTTT. This chain connects TRBV20-1 to TRBJ2-2, with TRBD2 matching 13 bases. This CDR3 region has 15 residues. The germline V gene has CDR1 DFQATT and CDR2 SNEGSKA (reference sequence). V lost 6 bases to trimming and J lost 7 bases; unmatched junction nucleotides: 8.

There are many counts of this clonotype. This chain uses TRBV3-1 with TRBJ2-5; D possibly corresponds to TRBD1 (6 bases). The CDR3 is 14 amino acids. V shed 1 base and J shed 1 base, with 7 bases lying between them. Germline CDR1 reads LGHDT; CDR2 reads YNNKEL (reference sequence). CDR3: CASSQGTAQETQYF. The CDR3, as DNA: TGTGCCAGCAGCCAAGGGACAGCCCAAGAGACCCAGTACTTC.

The chain is built from TRBV10-3 and TRBJ2-1; D perhaps matches TRBD1 (6 bases). This CDR3 has 15 residues. The germline V gene encodes CDR1 ENHRY and CDR2 SYGVKD. Trimming stripped 6 bases from V and 0 bases from J, with 12 bases between. CDR3 nucleotides: TGTGCCATCAGGAAGGCAGGGGACTCCTACAATGAGCAGTTCTTC. It translates to CAIRKAGDSYNEQFF.

The sample holds many counts of this clonotype. The chain links TRBV20-1 to TRBJ2-3; 10 bases are a match to TRBD1. Germline lookup yields CDR1 DFQATT and CDR2 SNEGSKA (reference sequence). The CDR3 spans 14 residues. The V segment lost 6 bases and the J segment 5 bases; nucleotides outside the gene matches: 8. CDR3 protein: CSASGQGEIDTQYF. CDR3 coding DNA: TGCAGTGCCTCCGGACAGGGGGAAATAGATACGCAGTATTTT.

This chain links TRBV12-3 or TRBV12-4 with TRBJ1-5; D gene uncertain. The V and J ends lost 2 bases and 2 bases respectively, with 10 bases between them. CDR3 length: 15 amino acids. Here the CDR3 DNA reads TGTGCCAGCAGTTTAAGAGGGCAAGGCAATCAGCCCCAGCATTTT. Encoded protein: CASSLRGQGNQPQHF.

This clonotype was recorded at least ten times. V gene TRBV28 combines with J gene TRBJ2-3, with 10 positions matching TRBD1. The CDR3 spans 15 residues. CDR1 and CDR2 (germline): MDHEN, SYDVKM. The V gene end was trimmed by 3 bases and the J gene end by 4 bases; junction bases not matched to a gene: 4. This chain's CDR3 is CASSFGGQGSDTQYF. CDR3 DNA sequence: TGTGCCAGCAGTTTTGGGGGACAGGGGTCAGATACGCAGTATTTT.

The rearrangement links TRBV27 to TRBJ1-2; 11 positions match TRBD1. This CDR3 has 15 amino acids. The V gene's germline CDR1 is MNHEY and CDR2 SMNVEV (reference sequence). V was clipped by 5 bases and J by 8 bases; unmatched bases: 10. For the CDR3, the DNA is TGTGCCAGCAGTAAGGGGACAGGGGGTGCGGAAGGCTACACCTTC. Its translation is CASSKGTGGAEGYTF.

This clonotype appeared a few times. This sequence joins TRBV27 and TRBJ2-3, with 8 bases aligning to TRBD2. The CDR3 is 15 amino acids. The trim removed 2 bases at V and 4 bases at J, leaving 5 bases unmatched. The germline V gene encodes CDR1 MNHEY and CDR2 SMNVEV (reference sequence). CDR3 bases: TGTGCCAGCAGTTTAACTAGCGGATTCTCAGATACGCAGTATTTT. Translating gives CASSLTSGFSDTQYF.

This clonotype was seen ten or more times. This chain connects TRBV10-3 to TRBJ2-7, with TRBD2 identical over 13 bases. The CDR3 loop spans 15 amino acids. The trim removed 4 bases at V and 6 bases at J, leaving 6 bases unmatched. CDR1 is ENHRY and CDR2 is SYGVKD in the germline V gene. CDR3 amino acids: CAISVTSGRFGEQYF. CDR3 bases: TGTGCCATCAGTGTGACTAGCGGGAGGTTCGGCGAGCAGTACTTC.

There are many counts of this clonotype. The chain uses TRBV7-3 and TRBJ2-5; 9 nucleotides align to TRBD2. Germline loops: CDR1 SGHTA, CDR2 FQGTGA. The trim removed 2 bases at V and 0 bases at J, leaving 10 bases unmatched. CDR3 length: 18 residues. The CDR3: CASSLCHWAGGYQETQYF. As DNA, the CDR3 is TGTGCCAGCAGCTTATGTCACTGGGCGGGAGGGTACCAAGAGACCCAGTACTTC.

This clonotype was detected ten times or more. The chain employs TRBV6-5 and TRBJ2-5; D not resolved. Germline V gene lookup returns CDR1 MNHEY and CDR2 SVGAGI. Trimming cost V 2 bases and J 0 bases, with 16 bases left between them. This CDR3 region has 17 residues. The DNA for the CDR3 is TGTGCCAGCAGTTACGAAGCAGGATCTTTGTACCAAGAGACCCAGTACTTC. Translating it yields CASSYEAGSLYQETQYF.